Listed here are 8 T cell receptor beta chains from one sample, sequenced in a study of long-term antiretroviral therapy in people with HIV (dated by TCRdb to between 2021 and 2022). The immunoSEQ hsTCRB v3.0 assay was used at survey level resolution for TRB variable region sequencing. TCRdb stores this immuneACCESS table with in-frame sequences only. Part of the clones is absent; in the studies checked, under half of the shortfall reflects unresolved V genes, and no reason is known for the rest. The sample includes 20,000 or so clones, with around 90% observed a single time. The ten biggest clones cover about 9% of the sample. The sample here was unsorted PBMCs, taken 1.8 years before starting antiretroviral therapy. The receptors come from a man between 50 and 59 years old with HIV.

For this clone: A junction end diverges from the germline sequence, so it may reflect a read error. The J gene is TRBJ2-3, the V gene TRBV7-7; 8 nucleotides agree with TRBD1. In germline, CDR1 is SSHAT, CDR2 FNYEAQ (reference sequence). The CDR3 loop spans 15 amino acids. The CDR3 reads CASSLGTGRTDTQYF. CDR3 in DNA: TGTGCTAGCAGCTTAGGGACAGGTAGAACAGATACGCAGTATTTT.

There are a few counts of this clone. The genes are TRBV19 and TRBJ2-7; TRBD1 is a possible D gene (6 bases). CDR1 is LNHDA, CDR2 SQIVND, per germline (reference sequence). Trimming cost V 5 bases and J 4 bases, with 24 bases left between them. CDR3 size: 17 residues. DNA of the CDR3: TGTGCCAGTAGTCGACTGTTCAGGGACAAGATTGGATACGAGCAGTACTTC. Its protein is CASSRLFRDKIGYEQYF.

This clone has just a few counts. The chain joins TRBV4-1 to TRBJ2-7, with D perhaps TRBD2 (8 bases). The CDR3 contains 16 residues. Between the trimmed V and J ends, which lost 1 base and 2 bases, there was a span of 15 bases. Germline CDR1 is MGHRA and CDR2 is YSYEKL. The CDR3 loop reads CASSQVGRGRTYEQYF. The CDR3 region has the DNA TGCGCCAGCAGCCAAGTCGGGAGGGGGCGGACCTACGAGCAGTACTTC.

The genes are TRBV5-1 and TRBJ1-1, with D possibly TRBD1 on 5 matching bases. Germline loops: CDR1 SGHRS, CDR2 YFSETQ. The V gene lost 0 bases and the J gene lost 0 bases, with 9 bases spanning the gap. The CDR3 length is 15 residues. CDR3 DNA: TGCGCCAGCAGCTTGGGGGTGACAGTGAACACTGAAGCTTTCTTT. Encoded protein: CASSLGVTVNTEAFF.

The chain employs TRBV15 and TRBJ2-2; tentative D call: TRBD1 (6 bases). The CDR3 runs to 17 residues. Trimming took off 0 bases at V and 6 bases at J, with 17 bases between the two ends. CDR1 is LNHNV, CDR2 YYDKDF, per germline (reference sequence). CDR3 region: CATSRERTVSPAGELFF. The CDR3 DNA is TGTGCCACCAGCAGAGAACGGACAGTTTCCCCTGCCGGGGAGCTGTTTTTT.

The V gene is TRBV6-7, the J gene TRBJ1-2; D ambiguous. TRBV6-7 has ORF status, its function being uncertain. The CDR3 length is 14 residues. V was clipped by 0 bases and J by 3 bases, with 8 bases between them. The CDR3 nucleotides read TGTGCCAGCAGTTACTCGATTTTTTACTATGGCTACACCTTC. This codes for CASSYSIFYYGYTF.

The chain couples TRBV5-5 to TRBJ1-3; D ambiguous. This CDR3 has 14 residues. Between the trimmed V and J ends, which lost 2 bases and 0 bases, there was a span of 6 bases. From germline, CDR1 is SGHKS and CDR2 YYEKEE (reference sequence). CDR3 nucleotides: TGTGCCAGCAGCTTACCCGGCTCTGGAAACACCATATATTTT. Residues: CASSLPGSGNTIYF.

The chain couples TRBV20-1 to TRBJ2-1; no clear D. The CDR3 is made up of 10 amino acids. V was trimmed by 5 bases and J by 6 bases, leaving 5 bases between them. CDR1 is DFQATT and CDR2 is SNEGSKA in the germline V gene (reference sequence). As DNA, the CDR3 is TGCAGTGCTCTGGGCAATGAGCAGTTCTTC. It codes for CSALGNEQFF.